This TCR beta chain was identified during a study of human T cells and chemical hapten exposure. Study-level background: The study traced per-sample TCR yield variation mainly to small differences in pooled library volumes.

Whole-study findings and limits: The formation of large CDR3 similarity clusters by expanded TCRs significantly exceeded that of controls.

TCRdb re-analysed the RACE reads in MiXCR, keeping a single row per CDR3 protein. The sample shows 65,000 to 100,000 distinct CDR3 sequences, 6.5% to 8% of them seen only once. Time point reported: patch test 2, 6 weeks after DPC sensitization. The treatment here: therapeutic diphenylcyclopropenone sensitization with weekly scalp DPC. CDR1 is SGHNT, CDR2 YYREEE, per germline (reference sequence). Trimming took off 1 base at V and 5 bases at J, with 12 bases between the two ends. The CDR3 extends over 14 amino acids. This clonotype was counted at least ten times. The antigen remains unidentified. The V call is TRBV5-4, the J call TRBJ1-1; D is undetermined. This receptor was taken from a woman aged 25 to 39 with alopecia areata. Some clones in this sample may be carry-over from other donors' samples. Specimen: whole blood, collected in connection with sensitization to the hapten diphenylcyclopropenone (DPC). As DNA, the CDR3 is TGTGCCAGCAGCTTGCTCTATCCGGGGACTGAAGCTTTCTTT. It encodes CASSLLYPGTEAFF.